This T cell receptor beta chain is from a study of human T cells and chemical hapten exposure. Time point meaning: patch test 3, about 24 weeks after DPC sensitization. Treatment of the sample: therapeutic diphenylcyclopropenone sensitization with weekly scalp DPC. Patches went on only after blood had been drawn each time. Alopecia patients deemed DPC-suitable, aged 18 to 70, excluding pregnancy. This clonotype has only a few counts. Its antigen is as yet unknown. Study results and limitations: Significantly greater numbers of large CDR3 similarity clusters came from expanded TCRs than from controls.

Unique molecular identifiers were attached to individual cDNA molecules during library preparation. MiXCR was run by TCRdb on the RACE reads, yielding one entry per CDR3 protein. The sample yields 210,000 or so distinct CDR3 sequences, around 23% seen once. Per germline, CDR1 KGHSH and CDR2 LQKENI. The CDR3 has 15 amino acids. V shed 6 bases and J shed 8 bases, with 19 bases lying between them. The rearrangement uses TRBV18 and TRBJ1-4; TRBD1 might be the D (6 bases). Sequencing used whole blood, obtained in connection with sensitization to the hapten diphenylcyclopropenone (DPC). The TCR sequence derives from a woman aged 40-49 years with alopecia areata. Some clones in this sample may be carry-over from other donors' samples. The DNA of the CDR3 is TGTGCCAGCTCGCCTAATCAGGGGTTTGAGGAAAAACTGTTTTTT. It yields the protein CASSPNQGFEEKLFF.